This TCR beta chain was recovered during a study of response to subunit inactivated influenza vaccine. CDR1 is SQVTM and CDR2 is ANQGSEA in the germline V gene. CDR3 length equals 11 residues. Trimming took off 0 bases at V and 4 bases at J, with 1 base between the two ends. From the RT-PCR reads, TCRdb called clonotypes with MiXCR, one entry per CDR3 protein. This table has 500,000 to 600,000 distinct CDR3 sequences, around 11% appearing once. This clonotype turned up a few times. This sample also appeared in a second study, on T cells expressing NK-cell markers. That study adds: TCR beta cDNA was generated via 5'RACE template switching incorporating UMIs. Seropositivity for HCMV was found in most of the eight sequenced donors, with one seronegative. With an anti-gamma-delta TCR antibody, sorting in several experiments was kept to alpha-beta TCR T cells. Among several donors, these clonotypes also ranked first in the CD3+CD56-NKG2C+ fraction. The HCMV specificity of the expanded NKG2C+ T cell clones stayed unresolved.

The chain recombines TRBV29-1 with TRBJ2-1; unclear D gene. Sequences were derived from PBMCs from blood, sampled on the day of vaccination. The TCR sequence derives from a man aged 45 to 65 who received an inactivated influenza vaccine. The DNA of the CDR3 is TGCAGCGTTGAAGAGTACAATGAGCAGTTCTTC. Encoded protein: CSVEEYNEQFF.